This T cell receptor beta chain was identified during a study of T cells in Graves' hyperthyroidism and ophthalmopathy. Amplified TCR beta CDR3 regions came from RNA transcripts. With the HTBI primer set, the TCR CDR3 went through a first round of RT-PCR. Each CDR3 protein is one row after TCRdb ran MiXCR on the multiplex PCR reads. The repertoire holds about 98,000 distinct CDR3 sequences, around 40% seen once, with roughly a tenth in the top ten. This clonotype showed up just once. Its antigen is still unknown. Notes on the study in general: Most clonotypes expanded in the thyroid (above 0.001) were also present in blood.

Trimming removed 6 bases from V and 1 base from J, with 12 bases in between. The CDR3 sequence is 14 residues long. The germline V gene has CDR1 SGHVS and CDR2 FNYEAQ. Stable hyperthyroidism: no ophthalmopathy progression over 18 months of follow-up. The specimen sequenced was peripheral blood or thyroid tissue (not recorded which). The J gene is TRBJ1-1, the V gene TRBV7-6, with TRBD1 as a possible D gene (5 bases). The sequence derives from a woman in her twenties or thirties with Graves' hyperthyroidism. CDR3 sequence: CASRYTGGNTEAFF. The CDR3 DNA reads TGTGCCAGCAGATACACCGGGGGGAACACTGAAGCTTTCTTT.